Listed below are T cell receptor beta chains from one sample, sequenced in a study of T cells in Graves' hyperthyroidism and ophthalmopathy. TCRdb fed the multiplex PCR reads into MiXCR, producing one record per CDR3 protein. The sample records 750,000 to 900,000 distinct CDR3 sequences, approximately 40% being singletons. Input material: blood. These receptors all stem from a young man with Graves' hyperthyroidism. Both conserved end residues are part of each CDR3. A D gene is named only where the DNA matches it firmly. Clone sizes are given selectively: once, few, many, or a class where the clone is expanded.

few TRBD2 15 TRBJ2-7 TRBV5-1 TGTGCCAGCAGCTCACGGGGAGGGGAAGGGTACGAGCAGTACTTC CASSSRGGEGYEQYF
. TRBD2 17 TRBJ2-7 TRBV5-1 TGCGCCAGCAGCCCAACTCTTACCGGGACTAGCGGCTACGAGCAGTACTTC CASSPTLTGTSGYEQYF
. . 15 TRBJ2-7 TRBV5-1 TGCGCCAGCAGGGAGACGGGGGACTCCTCCTACGAGCAGTACTTC CASRETGDSSYEQYF
. . 14 TRBJ2-2 TRBV7-3 TGTGCCAGCAGCTACCCCCCCCCGGCCGGGGAGCTGTTTTTT CASSYPPPAGELFF
many . 12 TRBJ2-7 TRBV7-9 TGTGCCAGCAGCTTCAGGGAAGGCGAGCAGTACTTC CASSFREGEQYF
. . 16 TRBJ2-2 TRBV10-2 TGCGCCAGCAGTGAGGACGGCACGGCGGGTCCAGGGGAGCTGTTTTTT CASSEDGTAGPGELFF
. TRBD1 16 TRBJ1-2 TRBV6-6 TGTGCCAGCAGCTTATCAGGGACAGGGGGTTTCTATGGCTACACCTTC CASSLSGTGGFYGYTF
. . 15 TRBJ2-5 TRBV5-4 TGTGCCAGCAGCTTGGGGGGCCTTAATGAGGGGACCCAGTACTTC CASSLGGLNEGTQYF
. . 13 TRBJ1-4 TRBV9 TGTGCCAGCAGACCCGCGGGGGATGAAAAACTGTTTTTT CASRPAGDEKLFF
many . 11 TRBJ1-3 TRBV29-1 TGCAGCGTTGACCAGGGAAACACCATATATTTT CSVDQGNTIYF
many TRBD1 17 TRBJ1-1 TRBV10-3 TGTGCCATCAGTGAGTCGTGGACAGGCCTTTTGAACACTGAAGCTTTCTTT CAISESWTGLLNTEAFF
. TRBD2 18 TRBJ2-6 TRBV19 TGTGCCAGTAGTATCGGGGGGGTTCCCCTCTCTGGGGCCAACGTCCTGACTTTC CASSIGGVPLSGANVLTF
. TRBD2 16 TRBJ2-7 TRBV7-9 TGTGCCAGCTCACCAGCCCTAGCGGGGGCCTTCTACGAGCAGTACTTC CASSPALAGAFYEQYF
many TRBD1 14 TRBJ2-7 TRBV12-3/TRBV12-4 TGTGCCAGCACCCGGACAGGGCTTAGGGACGAGCAGTACTTC CASTRTGLRDEQYF
. TRBD1 16 TRBJ1-5 TRBV6-9 TGCGCCAGCAGTGAGGCGGGACAGCTTAGCAATCAGCCCCAGCATTTT CASSEAGQLSNQPQHF
. . 15 TRBJ1-2 TRBV5-1 TGCGCCAGCAGCCTTCCCGGAGCAGGTAACTATGGCTACACCTTC CASSLPGAGNYGYTF
many . 14 TRBJ1-2 TRBV20-1 TGCAGTGCTAGAGAGGTCAGGGACTCGTATGGCTACACCTTC CSAREVRDSYGYTF
many . 13 TRBJ1-6 TRBV15 TGTGCCACCTCGTGGGGAGGAAATTCACCCCTCCACTTT CATSWGGNSPLHF
. . 15 TRBJ1-2 TRBV7-9 TGTGCCAGCAGCTCCTACAGAGCTACTAACTATGGCTACACCTTC CASSSYRATNYGYTF
many . 12 TRBJ2-7 TRBV11-2 TGTGCCAGCAGCTCGGACACCTACGAGCAGTACTTC CASSSDTYEQYF